These 27 T cell receptor beta chains originate from one sample sequenced in a study of monozygotic twins with inflammatory bowel disease. TCRdb re-called the 5' RACE reads and catalogs CDR3 proteins one per entry, DNA excluded. Its table records about 330,000 distinct CDR3 sequences. Sequenced: blood. These receptors were taken from a human donor with ulcerative colitis or Crohn's disease, or a healthy co-twin of an affected twin (not recorded which).

The chain carries TRBV4-1 and TRBJ1-1. Per germline, CDR1 MGHRA and CDR2 YSYEKL. The CDR3 extends over 16 amino acids. The CDR3 loop is CASSQESLAGNTEAFF.

The chain links TRBV30 to TRBJ1-5. The CDR3 runs to 13 residues. Germline loops: CDR1 GTSNPN, CDR2 SVGIG (reference sequence). CDR3 protein: CAWSAGYGQPQHF.

J is TRBJ2-2 and V is TRBV5-6; TCRdb proposes TRBD1, but this gene call is untestable without DNA. CDR1 and CDR2 (germline): SGHDT, YYEEEE. This CDR3 is 14 amino acids long. The CDR3 loop reads CASSLGSGTGELFF.

The V gene is TRBV30, the J gene TRBJ1-2; TCRdb names TRBD1, which stays unverified in the absence of DNA. The CDR3 has 13 amino acids. Germline V gene data show CDR1 as GTSNPN and CDR2 as SVGIG (reference sequence). This chain's CDR3 is CAWSAGGFEGYTF.

The chain has TRBV7-8 and TRBJ2-3. Germline V gene data show CDR1 as SGHVS and CDR2 as FQNEAQ. The CDR3 runs to 14 residues. CDR3 loop: CASSLRRTTDTQYF.

The chain recombines TRBV24-1 with TRBJ2-1; the TCRdb call, TRBD1, lacks DNA for checking. Germline V gene lookup returns CDR1 KGHDR and CDR2 SFDVKD. The CDR3 covers 16 residues. This CDR3 is CATSDPNPAQGNEQFF.

The rearrangement joins TRBV20-1 to TRBJ2-2; the TRBD2 assignment by TCRdb is unverifiable without DNA. Germline CDR1 DFQATT, CDR2 SNEGSKA (reference sequence). The CDR3 covers 14 residues. CDR3 protein: CSARLAGVTGELFF.

The chain recombines TRBV12-3 or TRBV12-4 with TRBJ1-2; checking the TCRdb D call of TRBD1 is not possible without DNA. This CDR3 region has 15 residues. The CDR3 is CASSSAPEFLYGYTF.

J is TRBJ2-5 and V is TRBV5-1; without DNA, the TCRdb call of TRBD1 cannot be checked. Germline values: CDR1 SGHRS, CDR2 YFSETQ. The CDR3 covers 15 residues. The CDR3 loop reads CASSLTGTAKETQYF. Looking up the rest from reference TRBV5-1 and TRBJ2-5 gives the full variable domain: KAGVTQTPRYLIKTRGQQVTLSCSPISGHRSVSWYQQTPGQGLQFLFEYFSETQRNKGNFPGRFSGRQFSNSRSEMNVSTLELGDSALYLCASSLTGTAKETQYFGPGTRLLVL.

This chain joins TRBV20-1 and TRBJ2-5; TCRdb selects TRBD1, and the lack of DNA leaves this call unchecked. The CDR3 is 12 amino acids. Germline assignment: CDR1 DFQATT and CDR2 SNEGSKA (reference sequence). The CDR3 loop is CSAPDRGETQYF.

The chain joins TRBV28 to TRBJ1-4; TCRdb's D gene call, TRBD1, goes unchecked for lack of DNA. Germline lookup yields CDR1 MDHEN and CDR2 SYDVKM. The length of the CDR3 is 14 residues. Here the CDR3 reads CASSSAGKDEKLFF.

CDR3 protein: CASSLSAGGYTF. The chain combines TRBV5-1 with TRBJ1-2. Per the germline V gene, CDR1 is SGHRS and CDR2 is YFSETQ. There are 12 residues in the CDR3.

The chain joins TRBV11-2 to TRBJ2-5; TCRdb gives TRBD2 as the D gene, but with no DNA this cannot be confirmed. The CDR3 runs to 15 residues. Germline-derived CDR1 and CDR2 are SGHAT and FQNNGV. CDR3 sequence: CASSFYGRAQETQYF.

The chain combines TRBV12-3 or TRBV12-4 with TRBJ1-3. The CDR3 is 14 residues long. The CDR3 loop reads CASIYGGPGNTIYF.

This rearrangement joins TRBV5-1 to TRBJ2-1; TCRdb's D gene call, TRBD1, goes unchecked for lack of DNA. The length of the CDR3 is 14 residues. The germline gives CDR1 SGHRS, CDR2 YFSETQ. CDR3 residues: CASSFRTNYNEQFF. The full variable domain, with the rest looked up from reference TRBV5-1 and TRBJ2-1, is KAGVTQTPRYLIKTRGQQVTLSCSPISGHRSVSWYQQTPGQGLQFLFEYFSETQRNKGNFPGRFSGRQFSNSRSEMNVSTLELGDSALYLCASSFRTNYNEQFFGPGTRLTVL.

This chain links TRBV7-9 with TRBJ2-7; with no DNA, the TCRdb D assignment of TRBD1 cannot be verified. CDR1 and CDR2 (germline): SEHNR, FQNEAQ (reference sequence). The CDR3 sequence is 14 residues long. CDR3: CASTYQGGQEVQYF.

The V call is TRBV12-3 or TRBV12-4, the J call TRBJ1-6; TCRdb's D call of TRBD1 is untestable without DNA. This CDR3 contains 14 residues. The CDR3 protein is CASSRTGPNSPLHF.

The rearrangement links TRBV12-3 or TRBV12-4 to TRBJ1-5; with no DNA, the TCRdb D assignment of TRBD1 cannot be verified. The CDR3 extends over 13 amino acids. The CDR3 here is CASSMDRDQPQHF.

V gene TRBV27 combines with J gene TRBJ2-1. Germline V gene sequence: CDR1 MNHEY, CDR2 SMNVEV (reference sequence). The CDR3 is 13 residues long. The chain's CDR3 is CASSPIGYNEQFF.

This chain connects TRBV6-1 to TRBJ1-1. The CDR3 runs 14 residues. Germline lookup yields CDR1 MNHNS and CDR2 SASEGT. The CDR3 sequence: CASSQLRVGTEAFF.

The chain combines TRBV20-1 with TRBJ2-5; no DNA is available, so the TRBD2 call from TCRdb remains unchecked. CDR1 DFQATT and CDR2 SNEGSKA come from the germline V gene (reference sequence). There are 14 residues in the CDR3. The CDR3 spells CSARIRAGSETQYF.

The chain uses TRBV28 and TRBJ2-5. The CDR3 extends over 11 amino acids. From germline, CDR1 is MDHEN and CDR2 SYDVKM. The CDR3 here is CASSFRETQYF. Full variable domain (missing parts from reference TRBV28 and TRBJ2-5): DVKVTQSSRYLVKRTGEKVFLECVQDMDHENMFWYRQDPGLGLRLIYFSYDVKMKEKGDIPEGYSVSREKKERFSLILESASTNQTSMYLCASSFRETQYFGPGTRLLVL.

The rearrangement joins TRBV5-4 to TRBJ1-2; TCRdb returns TRBD1, unconfirmable since there is no DNA. The CDR3 loop spans 15 amino acids. The germline CDR1 and CDR2 sequences are SGHNT and YYREEE (reference sequence). CDR3 protein: CASSSGGRMGHGYTF.

The rearrangement joins TRBV5-4 to TRBJ2-3; TCRdb gives TRBD2 as the D gene, but with no DNA this cannot be confirmed. CDR1 is SGHNT and CDR2 is YYREEE in the germline V gene (reference sequence). The CDR3 extends over 18 amino acids. CDR3 sequence reads: CASSPSLGSGDGTDTQYF.

The V and J genes are TRBV7-8 and TRBJ1-6; the TCRdb D gene call, TRBD1, has no DNA to confirm it. Germline CDR1 is SGHVS and CDR2 is FQNEAQ. This CDR3 comprises 17 residues. The CDR3 spells CASSGGDSFSYNSPLHF.

V gene TRBV2 combines with J gene TRBJ1-2; TCRdb indicates TRBD1, and absent DNA this call remains unverified. Germline V gives CDR1 SNHLY, CDR2 FYNNEI. The CDR3 is made up of 15 amino acids. CDR3 region: CASSDLGQTLYGYTF.

The V gene is TRBV7-2, the J gene TRBJ2-3; TCRdb designates TRBD1, a call that cannot be tested without DNA. Per germline, CDR1 SGHTA and CDR2 FQGNSA. The CDR3 sequence is 13 residues long. Here the CDR3 reads CASSRGFADTQYF.